This TCR beta chain is from a study of blood T cell repertoires in COVID-19. Whole-study context: The study drew acute and convalescent COVID-19 samples from the United States, Italy and Spain. The cDNA or gDNA used as material had been derived from T cells, B-cell-depleted T cells, or PBMCs.

The authors' processing: Estimation of nucleated cell counts was performed using reference gene primer amplification. The assay was immunoSEQ multiplex PCR, and TCRdb's table has in-frame clones only and misses some. Clonal size and the V and J genes are those of that table, whereas D and trimming came from the DNA. The data contain some 460,000 clones, roughly 91% of them singletons. The table lists this clone with a count of one. Other DNA sequences from this sample encode an identical CDR3 as well. The germline gives CDR1 SGHRS, CDR2 YFSETQ. The CDR3 contains 14 residues. The ends were cut back, 0 bases at V and 1 base at J, with 7 bases in the middle.

The TCR sequence derives from a woman aged 30 to 39 with acute or convalescent COVID-19. The chain has TRBV5-1 and TRBJ1-1, with D unclear. Sequenced sample: peripheral blood. The CDR3 nucleotides are TGCGCCAGCAGCTTGGGTACAGCGAACACTGAAGCTTTCTTT. Protein product: CASSLGTANTEAFF.